The 9 T cell receptor beta chains listed next were all sequenced from one sample in a study of STAT5B mutations in CD4+ large granular lymphocyte leukemia. Using immunoSEQ multiplex PCR, the repertoire was profiled, and TCRdb retains in-frame clones only, with some absent. In the table there are over 25,000 clones, roughly 72% of which are singletons. Sequenced material: CD4+ T cells from blood buffy coats. The receptor set was obtained from a human donor in good health.

This rearrangement joins TRBV11-3 to TRBJ2-5; D is ambiguous. Germline loops: CDR1 SGHNT, CDR2 YENEEA. This CDR3 is built from 13 residues. Trimming removed 0 bases from V and 5 bases from J, with 7 bases in between. CDR3 coding DNA: TGTGCCAGCAGCTTAGAAGCCGTCGAGACCCAGTACTTC. This gives the protein CASSLEAVETQYF.

The chain carries TRBV5-1 and TRBJ2-3; 7 nucleotides agree with TRBD2. Germline V lookup: CDR1 SGHRS, CDR2 YFSETQ. The CDR3 loop spans 15 amino acids. The V gene end was trimmed by 4 bases and the J gene end by 0 bases; junction bases not matched to a gene: 5. The CDR3 is CASSPSGASTDTQYF. The CDR3 nucleotides read TGCGCCAGCAGCCCTAGCGGAGCTAGCACAGATACGCAGTATTTT.

The V and J genes are TRBV5-4 and TRBJ1-6; the match to TRBD1 covers 7 bases. The CDR3 totals 16 residues. The germline V gene encodes CDR1 SGHNT and CDR2 YYREEE (reference sequence). V lost 0 bases and J lost 8; bases outside the gene matches: 8. The CDR3 sequence is CASSLDLDRRYSPLHF. As DNA, the CDR3 is TGTGCCAGCAGCTTGGATTTGGACAGGAGATATTCACCCCTCCACTTT.

The V gene is TRBV7-9, the J gene TRBJ1-2; weak D call: TRBD1 (6 bases). The V end lost 1 base, the J end lost 2 bases, and 20 bases lay between the germline ends. The length of the CDR3 is 18 residues. Germline lookup yields CDR1 SEHNR and CDR2 FQNEAQ (reference sequence). CDR3 coding DNA: TGTGCCAGCAGCTTAGGGGCGACAGGCCGACCGAAGAACTATGGCTACACCTTC. Protein product: CASSLGATGRPKNYGYTF.

This chain uses TRBV6-5 with TRBJ2-7, with 7 bases that match TRBD1. Germline values: CDR1 MNHEY, CDR2 SVGAGI. The CDR3 covers 13 residues. The V gene end was trimmed by 7 bases and the J gene end by 7 bases; junction bases not matched to a gene: 10. The CDR3 DNA is TGTGCCAGCACCCAGACAGGGACGAAAGAGCAGTACTTC. It specifies CASTQTGTKEQYF.

The V call is TRBV7-2, the J call TRBJ2-3, with D unresolved. V lost 5 bases, J lost 5 bases, and 8 bases lay in between. CDR1 is SGHTA and CDR2 is FQGNSA in the germline V gene. This CDR3 spans 12 amino acids. CDR3 residues: CASSGRGDTQYF. CDR3 sequence (DNA): TGTGCCAGCAGCGGCCGCGGAGATACGCAGTATTTT.

A few counts support this clone. CDR3 protein: CASSERSFNYGYTF. CDR3 nucleotides: TGCGCCAGCAGTGAAAGGAGCTTTAACTATGGCTACACCTTC. The rearrangement joins TRBV10-1 to TRBJ1-2; D is ambiguous. Germline loops: CDR1 WNHNN, CDR2 SYGVQD (reference sequence). The CDR3 contains 14 residues. V was shortened by 3 bases and J by 1 base, with 9 bases between the two germline ends.

The chain recombines TRBV6-5 with TRBJ2-2; 13 positions match TRBD2. Germline CDR1 MNHEY, CDR2 SVGAGI. With 10 bases clipped from V and 6 bases from J, the junction kept 8 bases outside the gene matches. CDR3 size: 15 residues. The DNA of the CDR3 is TGTGCCATCAAGCGACTAGCGGGAGGTTCCGGGGAGCTGTTTTTT. It yields the protein CAIKRLAGGSGELFF.

V and J are TRBV5-1 and TRBJ2-5, with 7 bases identical to TRBD2. The CDR3 loop spans 16 amino acids. The trim removed 4 bases at V and 0 bases at J, leaving 9 bases unmatched. Looked up from germline, CDR1 is SGHRS and CDR2 is YFSETQ. CDR3 nucleotides: TGCGCCAGCAGCCCCGGGCTCGCGGGGGACCAAGAGACCCAGTACTTC. Protein sequence: CASSPGLAGDQETQYF. Full variable domain (rest looked up from reference TRBV5-1 and TRBJ2-5): KAGVTQTPRYLIKTRGQQVTLSCSPISGHRSVSWYQQTPGQGLQFLFEYFSETQRNKGNFPGRFSGRQFSNSRSEMNVSTLELGDSALYLCASSPGLAGDQETQYFGPGTRLLVL.